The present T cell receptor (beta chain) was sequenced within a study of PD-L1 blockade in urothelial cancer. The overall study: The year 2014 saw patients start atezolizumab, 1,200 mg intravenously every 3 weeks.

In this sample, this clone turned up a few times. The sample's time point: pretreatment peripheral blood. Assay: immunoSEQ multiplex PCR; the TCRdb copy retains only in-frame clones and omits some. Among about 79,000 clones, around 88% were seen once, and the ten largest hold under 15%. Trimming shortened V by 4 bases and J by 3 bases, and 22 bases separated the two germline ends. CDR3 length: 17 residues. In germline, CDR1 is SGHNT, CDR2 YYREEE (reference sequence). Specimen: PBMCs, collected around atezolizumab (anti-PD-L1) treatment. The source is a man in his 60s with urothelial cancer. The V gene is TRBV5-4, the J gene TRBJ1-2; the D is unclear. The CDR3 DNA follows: TGTGCCAGCAGCGTGGACGGTTTGCCTGGTGGAGACTATGGCTACACCTTC. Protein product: CASSVDGLPGGDYGYTF. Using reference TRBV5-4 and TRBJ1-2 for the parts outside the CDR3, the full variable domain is ETGVTQSPTHLIKTRGQQVTLRCSSQSGHNTVSWYQQALGQGPQFIFQYYREEENGRGNFPPRFSGLQFPNYSSELNVNALELDDSALYLCASSVDGLPGGDYGYTFGSGTRLTVV.